The rows below give T cell receptor beta chains drawn from one sample of a study of esophageal squamous cell carcinoma under preoperative chemotherapy. TCRdb re-analysed the PCR reads in MiXCR, keeping a single row per CDR3 protein. The table shows about 30,000 distinct CDR3 sequences, with roughly 48% occurring only once. This sample was taken from a patient given preoperative chemotherapy. These receptors all stem from a human donor with esophageal squamous cell carcinoma. The donor label of this sample is uncertain. The CDR3 runs from the conserved cysteine through the conserved F or W. A D gene is named only where the DNA matches it firmly. The size of a clone is reported for some rows only, either as once, few or many, or as a class for expanded clones.

>TRBV5-5|many|TRBJ1-1|NA
TGTGCCAGCAGCTTGCGGACCACTGAAGCTTTCTTT
CASSLRTTEAFF
>TRBV19|NA|TRBJ1-1|TRBD1
TGTGCCAGTAGTATAGACAGGGGGCAGACTGAAGCTTTCTTT
CASSIDRGQTEAFF
>TRBV7-6|NA|TRBJ2-4|TRBD2
TGTGCGAGCAGCGTATCGGGGCGGGGGGCCAAAAACACTCAGTACTTC
CASSVSGRGAKNTQYF
>TRBV11-3|medium-sized|TRBJ2-1|TRBD2
TGTGCCAGTCAGCTAGCGGGAGCCTATGAGCAGTTCTTC
CASQLAGAYEQFF
>TRBV11-1|NA|TRBJ2-3|NA
TGTGCCAGCAGCTCCGGGACCTACGGTGGAGGGCTGCCGGATACGCAGTATTTT
CASSSGTYGGGLPDTQYF
>TRBV18|many|TRBJ2-5|NA
TGTGCCAGCTCACCACCGCAAGAGACCCAGTACTTC
CASSPPQETQYF
>TRBV7-7|NA|TRBJ2-1|NA
TGTGCCAGCAGCTTAGGGGGACGGCGGGGCTACAATGAGCAGTTCTTC
CASSLGGRRGYNEQFF
>TRBV7-6|medium-sized|TRBJ2-2|NA
TGTGCCAGCAGCTTACCGGCTGCGAACACCGGGGAGCTGTTTTTT
CASSLPAANTGELFF
>TRBV12-3/TRBV12-4|medium-sized|TRBJ2-1|TRBD1
TGTGCCAGCAGCCCCCGGGACAGGGAGGGAAATGAGCAGTTCTTC
CASSPRDREGNEQFF
>TRBV7-9|once|TRBJ2-3|NA
TGTGCCAGCAGTCAGGGTGGCGGGGCTGCGAGCACAGGGGCGCAGTATTTT
CASSQGGGAASTGAQYF
>TRBV7-9|few|TRBJ2-1|TRBD1
TGTGCCAGCAGCAAGGGACAGGGTTTGTATGAGCAGTTCTTC
CASSKGQGLYEQFF
>TRBV5-6|NA|TRBJ1-1|NA
TGTGCCAGCAGCTCAACCGACAGAACTGAAGCTTTCTTT
CASSSTDRTEAFF
>TRBV6-1|NA|TRBJ2-5|NA
TGTGCCAGCAGGGAATTTTGGGGAAGCTACACAGATACGCAGTACTTC
CASREFWGSYTDTQYF
>TRBV6-1|NA|TRBJ2-1|NA
TGTGCCAGCAGCCCCCCGGGGGTGAGAGACTCCTACGAGCAGTTCTTC
CASSPPGVRDSYEQFF
>TRBV11-2|NA|TRBJ2-7|TRBD2
TGTGCCAGCAGCTTAGAGACGACTAGCAACGAGCAGTACTTC
CASSLETTSNEQYF
>TRBV7-3|NA|TRBJ2-1|NA
TGTGCCAGCAGGGCAGGGACATACAATGCGCAGTTTTTC
CASRAGTYNAQFF
>TRBV7-3|many|TRBJ1-1|NA
TGTGCCAGCAGCTTGGGGGGGGTGAACACTGAAGCTTTCTTT
CASSLGGVNTEAFF
>TRBV12-3/TRBV12-4|NA|TRBJ2-4|NA
TGTGCGGGGCCCGGCCCCGGGGCCCAAAACACTCAGTACTTC
CAGPGPGAQNTQYF
>TRBV7-3|many|TRBJ2-1|NA
TGTGCCAGCAGCTTAAACGGGGTAGATGAGCAGTTCTTC
CASSLNGVDEQFF
>TRBV7-9|medium-sized|TRBJ2-5|TRBD2
TGTGCCAGCAGTCCGGTAGCGGGAGCCGGGCGGACCCAGTACTTC
CASSPVAGAGRTQYF
>TRBV27|NA|TRBJ2-3|NA
TGTGCCAGCAGTTTGAGGCGGGCGCGCACAGATACGCAGTATTTT
CASSLRRARTDTQYF
>TRBV12-3/TRBV12-4|NA|TRBJ2-4|NA
TGTGCGGGGCCCTGCCCCGGTGCCCAAGACATTCAGTACTTC
CAGPCPGAQDIQYF
>TRBV11-2|NA|TRBJ2-4|TRBD2
TGTGCCAGCGGCTATGGGACTAGCGCCAAAGACACGCAGTACTTC
CASGYGTSAKDTQYF
>TRBV7-2|NA|TRBJ2-5|TRBD2
TGTGCCAGCAGCGTAGCGGGGCGGGGGGACCAAGAGACCCAGTACTTC
CASSVAGRGDQETQYF
>TRBV6-1|many|TRBJ2-1|NA
TGTGCCAGCAGTCCTACATATTCCCAAGAGACCCAGTTCTTC
CASSPTYSQETQFF
>TRBV6-1|many|TRBJ1-2|NA
TGTGCCAGCAGTCCCCAAGGGGGAGGGGATCTGGGCTACACCTTC
CASSPQGGGDLGYTF
>TRBV4-1|NA|TRBJ2-5|NA
TGCGCCAGCAGCCAAGGAGTCTTAGGGAATGGAGAGACCCAGTACTTC
CASSQGVLGNGETQYF
>TRBV5-6|NA|TRBJ2-5|TRBD2
TGTTCCAGCGGCCTCGGGAGGCCGGGCCAAGATACCCAGTACTTC
CSSGLGRPGQDTQYF
>TRBV6-5|NA|TRBJ2-5|TRBD2
TGCGTTAGCGGGAGGGCCAATGAGCAGTACTTC
CVSGRANEQYF
>TRBV6-1|many|TRBJ2-2|TRBD2
TGTGCCAGCACCACGACTAGCGGGACCCAACGTCGCACCGGGGAGCTGTTTTTT
CASTTTSGTQRRTGELFF
>TRBV10-1|few|TRBJ2-7|NA
TGCGCCAGCAGTCAGGGGTACCAGCAGTACTTC
CASSQGYQQYF
>TRBV6-1|NA|TRBJ2-3|NA
TGTGCCAGCAGACCGGGAGACGCGGCGGGCAAAAATACTCAGTATTTT
CASRPGDAAGKNTQYF
>TRBV7-9|NA|TRBJ2-5|TRBD2
TGTGCCAGCGGGGGGGGGGGGGGGTGTGGCCAAGAGACCCAGTACTTC
CASGGGGGCGQETQYF
>TRBV7-6|few|TRBJ2-1|TRBD2
TGTGCCAGCAGCTTTGGACTAGCGGGGGGTTTTGGACCAGGAGAGCAGTTCTTC
CASSFGLAGGFGPGEQFF
>TRBV25-1|many|TRBJ2-1|NA
TGTGCCAGCAGTGTGGGCAATGAGCAGTTCTTC
CASSVGNEQFF
>TRBV18|NA|TRBJ2-5|TRBD2
TGTGCCAGCTCACCCCCGGGACTAGCGGGAGGGCGTGAGCAGTACTTC
CASSPPGLAGGREQYF
>TRBV5-1|few|TRBJ2-1|NA
TGCGCCAGCAGCTTGGAACCAGCACATGAGCAGTTCTTC
CASSLEPAHEQFF
>TRBV12-3/TRBV12-4|once|TRBJ2-7|NA
TGTGCCAGGGGCGTGTGGGGCAAAAGCATGCAGTACTTC
CARGVWGKSMQYF
>TRBV7-2|NA|TRBJ2-5|NA
TGTGCGGGCATCGGGCGCCGGACCCAAGAGACCCAGTACTTC
CAGIGRRTQETQYF
>TRBV7-3|NA|TRBJ2-2|TRBD1
TGTGCCAGCAGCTCAACAGGGGCCGGGGAGCTGTTTTTT
CASSSTGAGELFF
>TRBV7-9|once|TRBJ2-5|NA
TGTGCCGGCAGGCCTGGGGGCGGTGGCCAAGAGACCCAGTACTTC
CAGRPGGGGQETQYF